This T cell receptor beta chain was profiled in a study of synovial regulatory T cells in juvenile arthritis (dated by TCRdb to the mid-2010s). The study in broad terms: Of the sequenced patients, about six received methotrexate, one received methotrexate plus infliximab, three were therapy-naive, and one had no treatment information. The study compared the TCRbeta CDR3 repertoires of blood iaTreg cells, other blood Treg cells and synovial fluid Treg cells taken from matched patient samples. The TCR repertoire comparisons covered Treg and Teff subsets from about a dozen JIA patients with active disease. Effector T cell subsets were also sequenced in this cohort for comparisons, but the Treg dataset alone covers only blood and synovial fluid Treg cells. Study-wide conclusions, independent of this receptor: Synovial Treg cells shared more CDR3 sequences with iaTreg cells than with other blood Treg cells, and Chao-Jaccard similarity confirmed that synovial Treg cells were more closely related to iaTreg cells. Lower TCR diversity was observed in blood iaTreg cells than in other blood Treg cells, consistent with antigen-driven expansion. iaTreg TCR repertoires were found to be largely private across patients and to partially overlap with synovial Teff and blood CPL repertoires.

Libraries were built with the immunoSEQ multiplex PCR assay. TCRbeta CDR3 sequencing was carried out by Adaptive Biotechnologies. The authors' pipeline ran thus. Repertoire similarity used the Chao-modified Jaccard index and median clonotype overlap from 200 random subsamples at equal sample size. Similarity analyses were performed using either productive nucleotide sequences or in silico-translated amino acid sequences. To compare repertoires, the researchers applied hierarchical clustering with single linkage as well as t-SNE, based on Chao-modified Jaccard distances. Repertoire diversity was assessed with the Renyi index over a range of alpha values after the sample sizes were normalised. Entries here come from immuneACCESS through TCRdb and include only in-frame sequences with V and J called. Some clones fail to appear in such tables; in the studies checked, an unresolved V gene covers under half of the shortfall, and the cause of the remainder is unknown. For V, J and clone size, that table is used; D and trimming come from the DNA. The sample table includes about 10,000 clones. The top ten clonotypes cover nearly 0.95% of the sample.

TCR repertoire donors were around eleven juvenile idiopathic arthritis patients with active disease who had not reached inactive disease, 3 polyarticular and 8 oligoarticular. The TCR-sequenced patients had a median age of around 11 years (range about 2.1-25) and median disease duration of roughly seven years (range 0.2-19.1). Samples for TCR repertoire analysis were collected at two centres in Italy. Peripheral blood mononuclear cells were separated using a Histopaque-1077 density gradient and frozen in about 90% FCS with around 10% DMSO. CDR3 length: 15 amino acids, cysteine to phenylalanine. This entry has no DNA. CDR1 and CDR2 were assigned from the germline V gene as MDHEN and SYDVKM. Remarks on this clone: Its antigen remains unidentified.

The sequencing input was Treg cells from blood. The sample's cell subset or site label, in plain terms: remaining (HLA-DR-negative) circulating blood Treg cells. The V gene is TRBV28 and the J gene is TRBJ1-3; the D call of TRBD1 rests on TCRdb alone, since no DNA is present to check it. The TCR comes from a donor between 2 and 35 years old with juvenile idiopathic arthritis. For the CDR3, the sequence is CASSLYPGPGNTIYF.